A selection of T cell receptor beta chains follows, all from one sample in a study of technical replicates of blood from a few donors. Here immunoSEQ multiplex PCR was the method, and the copy in TCRdb shows in-frame clones only, minus some. The top ten hold roughly 0.28% of the sample, which has 85,000 to 100,000 clones, 95% seen once. The material sequenced was T cells isolated from PBMCs. Source of these receptors: a human donor in good health. Each CDR3 is given with its conserved first and last residue. The order of the fields is V gene, J gene, D gene, clone size, CDR3 protein, CDR3 DNA. The D gene is left open where the match is weak. Part of the rows lack a size; the others show once, few, many or a class for expanded clones.

V gene: TRBV27
J gene: TRBJ2-7
D gene: NA
clone size: NA
CDR3 protein: CASSLSAGTYEQYF
CDR3 DNA: TGTGCCAGCAGTTTATCGGCAGGGACCTACGAGCAGTACTTC

V gene: TRBV4-1
J gene: TRBJ2-3
D gene: TRBD2
clone size: NA
CDR3 protein: CASSRMTSGLTTSTDTQYF
CDR3 DNA: TGCGCCAGCAGCCGCATGACTAGCGGGCTAACAACTAGCACAGATACGCAGTATTTT

V gene: TRBV5-4
J gene: TRBJ2-7
D gene: TRBD1
clone size: NA
CDR3 protein: CASSLGQGPSYEQYF
CDR3 DNA: TGTGCCAGCAGCTTAGGACAGGGGCCCTCCTACGAGCAGTACTTC

V gene: TRBV18
J gene: TRBJ2-1
D gene: TRBD2
clone size: NA
CDR3 protein: CASSLGTSGSYNEQFF
CDR3 DNA: TGTGCCAGCTCACTGGGGACTAGCGGATCCTACAATGAGCAGTTCTTC

V gene: TRBV2
J gene: TRBJ2-7
D gene: TRBD1
clone size: NA
CDR3 protein: CASRMGTGKYEQYF
CDR3 DNA: TGTGCCAGCAGGATGGGGACAGGGAAATACGAGCAGTACTTC

V gene: TRBV18
J gene: TRBJ2-3
D gene: NA
clone size: NA
CDR3 protein: CATSQASTDTQYF
CDR3 DNA: TGTGCCACCAGCCAGGCCAGCACAGATACGCAGTATTTT

V gene: TRBV7-6
J gene: TRBJ1-5
D gene: NA
clone size: few
CDR3 protein: CASSLRGQPQHF
CDR3 DNA: TGTGCCAGCAGCTTAAGGGGTCAGCCCCAGCATTTT

V gene: TRBV30
J gene: TRBJ2-3
D gene: TRBD1
clone size: NA
CDR3 protein: CAWGPRQGGADTQYF
CDR3 DNA: TGTGCCTGGGGCCCCCGACAGGGTGGCGCAGATACGCAGTATTTT

V gene: TRBV10-2
J gene: TRBJ1-2
D gene: TRBD1
clone size: NA
CDR3 protein: CASSEGPWDSNYGYTF
CDR3 DNA: TGCGCCAGCAGTGAGGGACCCTGGGACAGCAACTATGGCTACACCTTC

V gene: TRBV27
J gene: TRBJ2-3
D gene: TRBD1
clone size: NA
CDR3 protein: CASSNHRGLVDTQYF
CDR3 DNA: TGTGCCAGCAGTAACCACAGGGGCCTGGTAGATACGCAGTATTTT

V gene: TRBV28
J gene: TRBJ1-2
D gene: NA
clone size: once
CDR3 protein: CASRHSLNGYTF
CDR3 DNA: TGTGCCAGCAGACATAGCCTCAATGGCTACACCTTC